This TCR beta chain is from a study of blood T cell repertoires in COVID-19. Study context: Nucleic acid was either cDNA or gDNA, and it came from T cells, B-cell-depleted T cells, or PBMCs.

Clones were sequenced by immunoSEQ multiplex PCR, and TCRdb holds only the in-frame ones, with some missing. The data show 200,000 to 300,000 clones, with roughly 84% seen just once and approximately 30% held by the top ten. This TCR derives from a man aged 35 to 55 with acute or convalescent COVID-19. Sequencing used peripheral blood.

The CDR3 DNA reads as TGTGCCAGCAGCTTAGGAGGGACAGGGATTCAGCCCCAGCATTTT. This translates into CASSLGGTGIQPQHF. The V and J genes are TRBV11-2 and TRBJ1-5; the match to TRBD1 covers 9 bases. This CDR3 has 15 residues. V lost 1 base, J lost 6 bases, and 4 bases stayed unmatched. Germline assignment: CDR1 SGHAT and CDR2 FQNNGV.